A selection of T cell receptor beta chains follows, all from one sample in a study of siplizumab effects on memory and regulatory T cells. The assay was immunoSEQ multiplex PCR, and TCRdb's table has in-frame clones only and misses some. The table shows tens of thousands of clones, with over 95% occurring only once. The material sequenced was naive CD8+ T cells sorted from blood. The receptors derive from a human donor in good health. Both conserved end residues are trimmed from each CDR3.

j_call: TRBJ2-5
v_call: TRBV25-1
cdr3_aa: ASGALAEQTQY

j_call: TRBJ2-1
v_call: TRBV13
cdr3_aa: ASSSGLAHYNEQF

j_call: TRBJ2-2
v_call: TRBV9
cdr3_aa: ASSAYQGAGELF

j_call: TRBJ2-7
v_call: TRBV29-1
cdr3_aa: SVALGFSYEQY

j_call: TRBJ1-1
v_call: TRBV27
cdr3_aa: ASSLLGDSREAF

j_call: TRBJ2-2
v_call: TRBV7-8
cdr3_aa: ASSPWVVGANTGELF

j_call: TRBJ1-2
v_call: TRBV27
cdr3_aa: ASSPVDGPDGYT

j_call: TRBJ1-4
v_call: TRBV7-6
cdr3_aa: ASSPHRTGELF

j_call: TRBJ1-1
v_call: TRBV7-9
cdr3_aa: ASSLDPGPEAF

j_call: TRBJ2-1
v_call: TRBV6-6
cdr3_aa: ASRDSGEQF

j_call: TRBJ2-1
v_call: TRBV5-6
cdr3_aa: ASSLVEGADEQF

j_call: TRBJ2-7
v_call: TRBV9
cdr3_aa: ASSPGQSYEQY

j_call: TRBJ2-1
v_call: TRBV28
cdr3_aa: ASSSSGQKQF

j_call: TRBJ1-1
v_call: TRBV6-1
cdr3_aa: ASRSIEAF

j_call: TRBJ1-2
v_call: TRBV11-2
cdr3_aa: ASSLEQYTGYT

j_call: TRBJ1-4
v_call: TRBV10-2
cdr3_aa: ASSDPGRDEKLF

j_call: TRBJ2-2
v_call: TRBV6-4
cdr3_aa: ASSAHSGRATGELF

j_call: TRBJ1-5
v_call: TRBV6-1
cdr3_aa: ASSEGQGGNQPQH

j_call: TRBJ2-1
v_call: TRBV14
cdr3_aa: ASSQVPDLGRDEQF